This T cell receptor (beta chain) came from a study of beta chain features in type 1 diabetes. TCRB transcripts that were expressed got sequenced, as all of the isolated RNA had been reverse transcribed. The protocol was immunoSEQ multiplex PCR, while the TCRdb copy is restricted to in-frame clones and leaves out a portion. The sample consists of 450,000 to 600,000 clones, about 29% of them appearing once. The V end lost 2 bases, the J end lost 0 bases, and 11 bases lay between the germline ends. The germline V gene encodes CDR1 SGHRS and CDR2 YFSETQ. The CDR3 is 15 amino acids. This chain links TRBV5-1 with TRBJ1-1; possibly TRBD1 for D (5 bases). The TCR was taken from a man between 18 and 35 years old in good health. Sequenced input: naive CD4+ T cells from blood. CDR3 DNA sequence: TGCGCCAGCAGCTTCTTCGGGACTGTGAACACTGAAGCTTTCTTT. Translation: CASSFFGTVNTEAFF. The full variable domain, with the rest looked up from reference TRBV5-1 and TRBJ1-1, is KAGVTQTPRYLIKTRGQQVTLSCSPISGHRSVSWYQQTPGQGLQFLFEYFSETQRNKGNFPGRFSGRQFSNSRSEMNVSTLELGDSALYLCASSFFGTVNTEAFFGQGTRLTVV.